The 20 T cell receptor beta chains below come from one sample, sequenced in a study of human T cells and chemical hapten exposure (dated by TCRdb to the early 2020s). The protocol used for the library was RACE. Sequenced on a NextSeq 500. The public reads were reprocessed in TCRdb via fastp at Q25 and MiXCR, keeping in-frame beta chains. One record per CDR3 amino acid sequence lists the most common genes and DNA. In this sample the table shows over 300,000 distinct CDR3 sequences, less than 6.5% of which occur a single time. The ten largest clones take up 2.5% to 3% of the sample. The time point label, read with the paper, signifies: pre-sensitization, week 0. Reading the label with the study, this specimen's treatment or condition is: therapeutic diphenylcyclopropenone sensitization with weekly scalp DPC. Here the sequenced sample was whole blood, taken in connection with sensitization to the hapten diphenylcyclopropenone (DPC). Receptor source: a woman aged 50 to 65 with alopecia areata. Some clones in this sample may be carry-over from other donors' samples.

A remark on this clonotype: A read error may be the cause here, since a much bigger clone is one base away. The chain carries TRBV29-1 and TRBJ2-5; D remains ambiguous. The CDR3 is 9 amino acids. V was cut by 5 bases and J by 7 bases, with 5 bases left in between. Germline V gene data show CDR1 as SQVTM and CDR2 as ANQGSEA. CDR3 nucleotides: TGCAGCGTTTATAGGACCCAGTACTTC. Translation: CSVYRTQYF.

This chain connects TRBV11-2 to TRBJ2-1; 9 nucleotides align to TRBD2. The junction had 8 bases not matched to a gene; V was cut back by 5 bases and J by 6 bases. CDR3 length: 15 residues. CDR1 is SGHAT and CDR2 is FQNNGV in the germline V gene. CDR3 loop: CASSPAGLASNEQFF. The CDR3 DNA follows: TGTGCCAGCAGCCCCGCCGGACTAGCGTCCAATGAGCAGTTCTTC.

This clonotype was seen repeatedly, ten times or more. This chain uses TRBV9 with TRBJ1-6, with D uncertain. Germline CDR1 and CDR2: SGDLS and YYNGEE. V lost 6 bases and J 5 bases, leaving 9 bases between the germline ends. This CDR3 spans 13 amino acids. The CDR3 sequence is CASTTENNSPLHF. In nucleotides, the CDR3 is TGTGCCAGCACAACAGAGAATAATTCACCCCTCCACTTT.

This chain uses TRBV2 with TRBJ2-2; possibly TRBD1 for D (5 bases). Trimming stripped 9 bases from V and 0 bases from J, with 14 bases between. The CDR3 contains 15 residues. Germline V CDR1 and CDR2: SNHLY, FYNNEI. This CDR3 reads CASLQGYSNTGELFF. The CDR3 DNA sequence: TGTGCCAGTCTCCAGGGCTATTCGAACACCGGGGAGCTGTTTTTT.

There are a few counts of this clonotype. The V call is TRBV3-1, the J call TRBJ1-3, with TRBD1 identical over 8 bases. The V gene's germline CDR1 is LGHDT and CDR2 YNNKEL (reference sequence). V shed 4 bases, J shed 3 bases, and the junction held 8 bases outside the gene matches. The CDR3 spans 16 residues. CDR3 coding DNA: TGTGCCAGCAGCCCCGGGGGACAGGCGATTGGAAACACCATATATTTT. Its protein product is CASSPGGQAIGNTIYF.

In its sample, this clonotype was seen a few times. The chain carries TRBV13 and TRBJ1-1; D remains unclear. Germline V gene data show CDR1 as PRHDT and CDR2 as FYEKMQ (reference sequence). This CDR3 comprises 13 residues. V was trimmed by 0 bases and J by 6 bases, leaving 8 bases between them. CDR3 sequence reads: CASSLGRASEAFF. CDR3 coding DNA: TGTGCCAGCAGCTTAGGCAGAGCGTCTGAAGCTTTCTTT. The complete variable domain, with remaining parts taken from reference TRBV13 and TRBJ1-1, reads AAGVIQSPRHLIKEKRETATLKCYPIPRHDTVYWYQQGPGQDPQFLISFYEKMQSDKGSIPDRFSAQQFSDYHSELNMSSLELGDSALYFCASSLGRASEAFFGQGTRLTVV.

This clonotype occurred many times. The chain uses TRBV28 and TRBJ2-3, with 7 bases fitting TRBD2. CDR3 length: 14 residues. The J segment lost 4 bases and the V segment lost 3 bases, leaving 4 bases of the junction unmatched. Germline V lookup: CDR1 MDHEN, CDR2 SYDVKM. The chain's CDR3 is CASSLGGVPDTQYF. In DNA form, the CDR3 reads TGTGCCAGCAGTTTGGGAGGGGTCCCAGATACGCAGTATTTT.

This clonotype was recorded many times. V gene TRBV7-9 combines with J gene TRBJ2-1; D possibly uses TRBD1 or TRBD2 (5 bases each). The V and J ends lost 4 bases and 8 bases respectively, with 18 bases between them. Germline CDR1 is SEHNR and CDR2 is FQNEAQ (reference sequence). CDR3 length: 15 amino acids. The CDR3 DNA follows: TGTGCCAGCAGCTCCGGGGACGGAGGATGGTATGAGCAGTTCTTC. This codes for CASSSGDGGWYEQFF.

This clonotype showed up many times. This chain links TRBV7-9 with TRBJ2-6; D call uncertain. The CDR3 spans 8 residues. Trimming pared 4 bases from V and 15 bases from J, leaving 1 base between. The germline V gene has CDR1 SEHNR and CDR2 FQNEAQ (reference sequence). The CDR3 DNA reads TGTGCCAGCAGCTCCCTGACTTTC. Encoded protein: CASSSLTF.

This clonotype came up a few times. The rearrangement uses TRBV29-1 and TRBJ2-3; tentatively, D is TRBD2 (5 bases). Trimming took 7 bases from V and 0 from J, leaving 23 bases between them. From germline, CDR1 is SQVTM and CDR2 ANQGSEA. The CDR3 runs 17 residues. The CDR3 nucleotides are TGCAGCGCTCACGTTTTCTCACTAGGACGTAGCACAGATACGCAGTATTTT. Its protein is CSAHVFSLGRSTDTQYF.

At least ten counts were recorded for this clonotype. The rearrangement joins TRBV4-3 to TRBJ1-4; 9 nucleotides match TRBD1. The CDR3 covers 18 residues. Germline V gene sequence: CDR1 LGHNA, CDR2 YSLEER. V shed 3 bases, J shed 8 bases, and the junction held 16 bases outside the gene matches. The CDR3 nucleotides read TGCGCCAGCAGCCAGTACTTGTGGGCAACAGGGGGCGAAGAAAAACTGTTTTTT. This encodes CASSQYLWATGGEEKLFF.

This clonotype was counted at least ten times. The J gene is TRBJ2-7, the V gene TRBV20-1; D not certain. The CDR3 is 16 residues long. Germline CDR1 is DFQATT and CDR2 is SNEGSKA (reference sequence). V was cut by 0 bases and J by 5 bases, with 20 bases left in between. CDR3 coding DNA: TGCAGTGCTAGAGATCGGTTCCGGCAGTTGAGAGACGAGCAGTACTTC. Its protein product is CSARDRFRQLRDEQYF.

In this sample, this clonotype turned up many times. The chain recombines TRBV29-1 with TRBJ2-2; D ambiguous. This CDR3 is built from 13 residues. V lost 3 bases to trimming and J lost 0 bases, with 5 bases between them. Germline CDR1 is SQVTM and CDR2 is ANQGSEA. In nucleotides, the CDR3 is TGCAGCGTTGAGTCCTCGAACACCGGGGAGCTGTTTTTT. Its protein product is CSVESSNTGELFF.

This clonotype has at least ten counts. This chain uses TRBV5-5 with TRBJ2-1, with D tentatively TRBD2 (5 bases). Trimming shortened V by 4 bases and J by 4 bases, and 18 bases separated the two germline ends. The CDR3 is made up of 16 amino acids. CDR1 is SGHKS and CDR2 is YYEKEE in the germline V gene (reference sequence). The CDR3 spells CASSVGAGPKYNEQFF. In nucleotides, the CDR3 is TGTGCCAGCAGCGTGGGAGCTGGACCGAAGTACAATGAGCAGTTCTTC.

The CDR3 region is CASSLPVPNNEQFF. DNA for the CDR3: TGTGCCAGCAGTTTACCAGTTCCGAACAATGAGCAGTTCTTC. The V and J genes are TRBV12-3 or TRBV12-4 and TRBJ2-1; D is uncertain. The CDR3 totals 14 residues. The V and J ends lost 2 bases and 5 bases respectively, with 10 bases between them.

This rearrangement joins TRBV29-1 to TRBJ1-2; possible D gene TRBD1, 5 bases. CDR3 length: 15 amino acids. Germline lookup yields CDR1 SQVTM and CDR2 ANQGSEA. Trimming took 4 bases from V and 0 from J, leaving 15 bases between them. The CDR3 here is CSVVETAKANYGYTF. The DNA of the CDR3 is TGCAGCGTTGTGGAGACAGCCAAAGCTAACTATGGCTACACCTTC.

This clonotype has at least ten counts. The chain is built from TRBV5-1 and TRBJ2-5; 9 positions match TRBD2. Trimming cost V 3 bases and J 5 bases; bases outside gene matches: 8. CDR1 and CDR2 (germline): SGHRS, YFSETQ. This CDR3 spans 15 amino acids. The CDR3 region has the DNA TGCGCCAGCAGCTGGACTAGCGTGTTCGGGGAGACCCAGTACTTC. Translated: CASSWTSVFGETQYF.

The rearrangement uses TRBV9 and TRBJ2-3, with D possibly being TRBD1 (5 bases). The CDR3 has 15 amino acids. Trimming removed 2 bases at V and 4 bases at J, with 14 bases between. The germline gives CDR1 SGDLS, CDR2 YYNGEE. The CDR3 spells CASSVSPDSPDTQYF. CDR3 in DNA: TGTGCCAGCAGCGTCAGCCCCGACAGTCCAGATACGCAGTATTTT.

This chain connects TRBV5-1 to TRBJ2-1, with TRBD2 as a possible D gene (5 bases). The CDR3 is made up of 16 amino acids. V lost 0 bases and J 4 bases, leaving 14 bases between the germline ends. Germline CDR1 and CDR2: SGHRS and YFSETQ. CDR3 nucleotide sequence: TGCGCCAGCAGCTTGGGCGTGGGGAGCAGATACAATGAGCAGTTCTTC. Translation: CASSLGVGSRYNEQFF.

This clonotype was counted ten times or more. The rearrangement uses TRBV7-2 and TRBJ1-5, with a weak D call TRBD1 (6 bases). The ends were cut back, 3 bases at V and 5 bases at J, with 11 bases in the middle. CDR1 is SGHTA and CDR2 is FQGNSA in the germline V gene. The CDR3 is 14 amino acids. CDR3 loop: CASSFGQSYQPQHF. As DNA, the CDR3 is TGTGCCAGCAGCTTTGGACAGTCTTATCAGCCCCAGCATTTT.